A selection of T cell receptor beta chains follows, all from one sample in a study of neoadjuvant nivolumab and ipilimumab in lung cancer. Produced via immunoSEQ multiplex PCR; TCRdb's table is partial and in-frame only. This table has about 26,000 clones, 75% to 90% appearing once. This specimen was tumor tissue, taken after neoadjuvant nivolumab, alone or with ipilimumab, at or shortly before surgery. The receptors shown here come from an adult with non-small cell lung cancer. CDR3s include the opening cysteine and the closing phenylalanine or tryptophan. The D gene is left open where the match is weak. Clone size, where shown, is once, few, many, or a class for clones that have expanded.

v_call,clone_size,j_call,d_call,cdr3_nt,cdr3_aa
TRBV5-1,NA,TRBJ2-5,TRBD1,TGCGCCAGCTCCAGGACAGGGGGCATCGAAAAGACCCAGTACTTC,CASSRTGGIEKTQYF
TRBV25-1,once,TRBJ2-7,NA,TGTGCCAGCAGTGATACGCAGGCTTACTCCTACGAGCAGTACTTC,CASSDTQAYSYEQYF
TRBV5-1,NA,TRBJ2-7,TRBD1,TGCGCCAGCGCAAGCGGGACAGGGGGTAGTTTACAGTACTTC,CASASGTGGSLQYF
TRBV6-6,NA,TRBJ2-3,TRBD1,TGTGCCAGCCGGTTGGCAGGGGGCCTAGGAGATACGCAGTATTTT,CASRLAGGLGDTQYF
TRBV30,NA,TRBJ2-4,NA,TGTGCCTGGAGCCCGGACGTTAAAAACATTCAGTACTTC,CAWSPDVKNIQYF
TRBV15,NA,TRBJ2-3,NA,TGTGCCACCAGCAGAGATCGAGCGGCAGGCACAGATACGCAGTATTTT,CATSRDRAAGTDTQYF
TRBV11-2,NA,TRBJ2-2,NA,TGTGCCAGCAGCCCGAGCGCGTCGAACACCGGGGAGCTGTTTTTT,CASSPSASNTGELFF
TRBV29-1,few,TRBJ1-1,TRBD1,TGCAGCGTGGTCGACAGGGGCTCTGAAGCTTTCTTT,CSVVDRGSEAFF
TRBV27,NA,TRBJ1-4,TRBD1,TGTGCCAGCGGTCGGACAGGGGGCTGGGATGAAAAACTGTTTTTT,CASGRTGGWDEKLFF
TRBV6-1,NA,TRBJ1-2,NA,TGTGCCAGCAGTGAAGCGGGAGGAGGGGCGGCTATGAGCTACACCTTC,CASSEAGGGAAMSYTF